The clone carrying this T cell receptor (beta chain) was detected ten times or more. Its antigen remains unknown. The data originate from a study of regulatory T cells in long-lasting Graves disease. CDR3 size: 16 residues. In germline, CDR1 is MGHDK, CDR2 SYGVNS. Trimming shortened V by 1 base and J by 2 bases, and 14 bases separated the two germline ends. Specified time point: newly diagnosed GD, antithyroid drugs for less than 3 months. The TCR library was made from RNA that had been extracted from PBMCs in TRIzol. American Thyroid Association guidelines were used to diagnose Graves' disease. Construction of the TCR beta libraries employed iRepertoire HTBI primers in conjunction with Arm-PCR of CDR3 regions. TCRdb re-derived calls from the multiplex PCR reads in MiXCR, one entry per CDR3 protein. Of 450,000 to 600,000 distinct CDR3 sequences listed, roughly 13% are singletons. The study's findings and limits: Favoring TRBV28, TRBJ1-2 and TRBJ2-5 was a feature seen in persistent disease.

These same data were also listed under a study on T cells in Graves' hyperthyroidism and ophthalmopathy. From that study: The majority of expanded thyroid clonotypes above 0.001 also appeared in blood.

The chain recombines TRBV25-1 with TRBJ2-5; D gene ambiguous. This TCR derives from a man aged 30 to 39 with Graves disease. The specimen comprised peripheral blood mononuclear cells (PBMCs), sampled at new diagnosis, from a patient treated with antithyroid drugs. As DNA, the CDR3 is TGTGCCAGCAGTGAATGGGGTGGAGAGTGGCAAGAGACCCAGTACTTC. It specifies CASSEWGGEWQETQYF. The full variable domain, rest sourced from reference TRBV25-1 and TRBJ2-5, is EADIYQTPRYLVIGTGKKITLECSQTMGHDKMYWYQQDPGMELHLIHYSYGVNSTEKGDLSSESTVSRIRTEHFPLTLESARPSHTSQYLCASSEWGGEWQETQYFGPGTRLLVL.